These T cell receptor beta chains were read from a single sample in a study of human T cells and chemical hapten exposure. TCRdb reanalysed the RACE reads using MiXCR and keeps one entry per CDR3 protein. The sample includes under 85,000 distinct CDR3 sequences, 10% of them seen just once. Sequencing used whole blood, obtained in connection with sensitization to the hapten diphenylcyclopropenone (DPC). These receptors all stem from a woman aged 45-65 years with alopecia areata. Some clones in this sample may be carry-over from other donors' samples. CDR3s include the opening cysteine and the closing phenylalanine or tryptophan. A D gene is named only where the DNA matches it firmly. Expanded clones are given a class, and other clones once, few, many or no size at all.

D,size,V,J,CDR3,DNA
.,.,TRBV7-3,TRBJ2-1,CASSSLPGVVNEQFF,TGTGCCAGCAGCTCACTCCCCGGGGTAGTTAATGAGCAGTTCTTC
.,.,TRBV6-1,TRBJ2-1,CASSLLQEQFF,TGTGCCAGCAGCCTACTACAAGAGCAGTTCTTC
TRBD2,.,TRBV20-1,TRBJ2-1,CSASPPLAGGPRGHNEQFF,TGCAGTGCTAGCCCGCCTCTAGCGGGAGGCCCTAGGGGGCACAATGAGCAGTTCTTC
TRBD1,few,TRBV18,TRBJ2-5,CASSPTGPQETQYF,TGTGCCAGCTCACCGACAGGGCCCCAAGAGACCCAGTACTTC
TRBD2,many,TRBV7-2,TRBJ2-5,CASSLTRLAEETQYF,TGTGCCAGCAGCTTGACCAGACTAGCGGAAGAGACCCAGTACTTC
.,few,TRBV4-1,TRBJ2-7,CASSPAPEPLASEQYF,TGCGCCAGCAGCCCGGCCCCCGAACCCCTAGCGAGCGAGCAGTACTTC
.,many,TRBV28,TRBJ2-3,CASSLDKSTDTQYF,TGTGCCAGCAGTCTCGACAAAAGCACAGATACGCAGTATTTT
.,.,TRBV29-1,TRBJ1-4,CSVASTFNEKLFF,TGCAGCGTTGCCTCGACTTTTAATGAAAAACTGTTTTTT
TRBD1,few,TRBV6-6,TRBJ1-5,CASSLTGDSNQPQHF,TGTGCCAGCAGTTTGACAGGGGATAGCAATCAGCCCCAGCATTTT
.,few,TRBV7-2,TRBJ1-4,CASSFLGAPNERLFF,TGTGCCAGCAGCTTTTTAGGAGCTCCTAATGAAAGACTGTTTTTT
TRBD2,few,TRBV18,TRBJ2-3,CASSPLAGASGTDTQYF,TGTGCCAGCTCACCCCTAGCGGGAGCTAGTGGCACAGATACGCAGTATTTT
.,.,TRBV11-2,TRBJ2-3,CASSLDGTASLADTQYF,TGTGCCAGCAGCTTAGACGGAACAGCCAGTCTTGCAGATACGCAGTATTTT
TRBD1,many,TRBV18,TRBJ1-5,CASSPQGAGNQPQHF,TGTGCCAGCTCGCCCCAGGGGGCAGGCAATCAGCCCCAGCATTTT
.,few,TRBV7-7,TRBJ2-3,CASSLAWGADTQYF,TGTGCTAGCAGCTTAGCGTGGGGGGCAGATACGCAGTATTTT
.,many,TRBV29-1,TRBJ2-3,CSVGQKGTDTQYF,TGCAGCGTAGGACAGAAGGGCACAGATACGCAGTATTTT
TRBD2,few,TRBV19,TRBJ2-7,CASSAETSGVYEQYF,TGTGCCAGTAGTGCCGAGACTAGCGGGGTCTACGAGCAGTACTTC
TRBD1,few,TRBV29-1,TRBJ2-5,CSVARGTGKETQYF,TGCAGCGTCGCCCGTGGGACAGGGAAGGAGACCCAGTACTTC
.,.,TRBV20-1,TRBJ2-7,CSAKPGTIFPSYEQYF,TGCAGTGCTAAACCCGGGACCATTTTTCCCTCCTACGAGCAGTACTTC